Listed below are T cell receptor beta chains from one sample, sequenced in a study of cytomegalovirus exposure and HLA in healthy donors. Profiled with immunoSEQ multiplex PCR; TCRdb holds only in-frame clones, not every one. This table has about 400,000 clones, roughly 90% appearing once. The sample comprised PBMCs. Receptor source: a woman between 18 and 30 years old in good health and CMV-seronegative. Each CDR3 is given with its conserved first and last residue. A D gene is named only where the DNA matches it firmly. Where a row states a size, it is once, few, many or the class of an expanded clone; other rows omit it.

14 TRBJ2-7 TRBV5-1 . . CASSLGDSTGEQYF TGCGCCAGCAGCTTGGGAGACTCGACGGGCGAGCAGTACTTC
12 TRBJ2-2 TRBV5-1 . . CASSFVGGELFF TGCGCCAGCAGCTTCGTCGGCGGGGAGCTGTTTTTT
15 TRBJ2-3 TRBV7-3 . . CASSLTGVPTDTQYF TGTGCCAGCAGCTTAACAGGGGTCCCCACAGATACGCAGTATTTT
15 TRBJ1-2 TRBV2 . TRBD1 CASRWDRGANYGYTF TGTGCCAGCAGGTGGGACAGGGGAGCTAACTATGGCTACACCTTC
17 TRBJ1-2 TRBV4-1 . . CASSQERTGTENYGYTF TGCGCCAGCAGCCAAGAACGGACCGGGACTGAGAACTATGGCTACACCTTC
16 TRBJ2-1 TRBV5-1 . . CASSPTGGLSYNEQFF TGCGCCAGCAGCCCTACGGGGGGCCTCTCCTACAATGAGCAGTTCTTC
13 TRBJ2-1 TRBV5-4 . . CASSLRGYNEQFF TGTGCCAGCAGCTTGAGAGGCTACAATGAGCAGTTCTTC
14 TRBJ2-3 TRBV5-1 . . CASSLELVTDTQYF TGCGCCAGCAGCTTGGAACTAGTTACAGATACGCAGTATTTT
13 TRBJ1-4 TRBV30 . . CAWKEGVNEKLFF TGTGCCTGGAAAGAAGGAGTAAATGAAAAACTGTTTTTT
18 TRBJ2-3 TRBV5-1 . TRBD2 CASSFFPSAGGQEDTQYF TGCGCCAGCAGCTTCTTTCCCTCAGCGGGGGGGCAAGAGGATACGCAGTATTTT
11 TRBJ2-1 TRBV29-1 . . CSLSTYNEQFF TGCAGCCTGAGCACCTACAATGAGCAGTTCTTC
13 TRBJ2-2 TRBV11-1 . . CASSLGLDGELFF TGTGCCAGCAGCTTAGGTTTAGACGGGGAGCTGTTTTTT
14 TRBJ1-1 TRBV15 . TRBD1 CATSPGGMNTEAFF TGTGCCACCAGCCCAGGGGGGATGAACACTGAAGCTTTCTTT
15 TRBJ2-7 TRBV7-2 . . CASSGFSGTNYEQYF TGTGCCAGCAGCGGCTTCTCCGGGACAAACTACGAGCAGTACTTC
14 TRBJ2-7 TRBV6-5 . TRBD2 CASKMGLAVWEQYF TGTGCCAGCAAGATGGGACTAGCGGTTTGGGAGCAGTACTTC
12 TRBJ2-3 TRBV2 . . CASSVRGYAQYF TGTGCCAGCTCAGTCAGGGGATACGCGCAGTATTTT
16 TRBJ1-5 TRBV4-1 once . CASSQGAGNSNQPQHF TGCGCCAGCAGCCAGGGGGCTGGCAATAGCAATCAGCCCCAGCATTTT
14 TRBJ1-5 TRBV6-1 many . CASSELTGSQPQHF TGTGCCAGCAGTGAATTGACAGGTAGTCAGCCCCAGCATTTT
14 TRBJ2-7 TRBV5-4 . . CASSHFAGTREQYF TGTGCCAGCAGTCACTTTGCGGGGACTCGCGAGCAGTACTTC
13 TRBJ1-2 TRBV19 . . CASRARDYYGYTF TGTGCCAGTCGCGCCAGGGACTACTATGGCTACACCTTC
15 TRBJ2-7 TRBV5-1 . TRBD1 CASTPGGQGYYEQYF TGCGCCAGCACCCCGGGGGGACAGGGGTACTACGAGCAGTACTTC
14 TRBJ2-3 TRBV6-1 . . CASSAGVITDTQYF TGTGCCAGCAGCGCAGGGGTAATCACAGATACGCAGTATTTT
16 TRBJ2-1 TRBV15 . . CATSRGPLSSYNEQFF TGTGCCACCAGCAGAGGCCCCCTGAGCTCCTACAATGAGCAGTTCTTC
17 TRBJ2-2 TRBV5-1 . TRBD2 CASSPSSGRFFTGELFF TGCGCCAGCAGCCCCTCTAGCGGGAGGTTTTTCACCGGGGAGCTGTTTTTT
13 TRBJ2-1 TRBV10-3 . TRBD1 CAISESTGGVQFF TGTGCCATCAGTGAGTCGACAGGGGGAGTGCAGTTCTTC
14 TRBJ1-5 TRBV27 . TRBD1 CASSWDRGNQPQHF TGTGCCAGCAGCTGGGACAGGGGAAACCAGCCCCAGCATTTT
16 TRBJ1-5 TRBV5-1 . . CASVDTHRARNQPQHF TGCGCCAGCGTGGATACTCACAGGGCCCGCAATCAGCCCCAGCATTTT
15 TRBJ1-1 TRBV7-2 once . CASSSGTLMNTEAFF TGTGCCAGCAGCTCCGGGACACTTATGAACACTGAAGCTTTCTTT
13 TRBJ1-6 TRBV28 . TRBD1 CAVRDRGASPLHF TGTGCCGTCCGGGACAGGGGTGCTTCACCCCTCCACTTT
16 TRBJ2-5 TRBV5-4 . TRBD2 CASSLNGGASQETQYF TGTGCCAGCAGCTTGAACGGGGGGGCCTCCCAAGAGACCCAGTACTTC
17 TRBJ1-2 TRBV9 . TRBD1 CASSVEGTALRSNGYTF TGTGCCAGCAGCGTAGAAGGGACAGCCCTTCGAAGTAATGGCTACACCTTC
15 TRBJ2-6 TRBV6-5 . TRBD2 CATTGGRAGANVLTF TGTGCCACCACGGGGGGTAGAGCTGGGGCCAACGTCCTGACTTTC
16 TRBJ2-7 TRBV4-1 . TRBD1 CASSKFSGQGFYEQYF TGCGCCAGCAGCAAATTTTCGGGACAGGGATTTTATGAGCAGTACTTC
14 TRBJ2-7 TRBV27 . . CASSLVYSGSEQYF TGTGCCAGCAGTTTAGTATATTCAGGTAGCGAGCAGTACTTC
18 TRBJ1-1 TRBV15 once . CATSRGTQGGGAGFGAFF TGTGCCACCAGCAGAGGTACCCAAGGGGGGGGCGCTGGTTTCGGAGCTTTCTTT
15 TRBJ1-4 TRBV4-1 . TRBD1 CASSQPRDSGEKLFF TGCGCCAGCAGCCAGCCCCGGGACAGTGGCGAAAAACTGTTTTTT
14 TRBJ1-4 TRBV2 . . CASSGLSTNEKLFF TGTGCCAGCAGCGGACTGTCGACTAATGAAAAACTGTTTTTT